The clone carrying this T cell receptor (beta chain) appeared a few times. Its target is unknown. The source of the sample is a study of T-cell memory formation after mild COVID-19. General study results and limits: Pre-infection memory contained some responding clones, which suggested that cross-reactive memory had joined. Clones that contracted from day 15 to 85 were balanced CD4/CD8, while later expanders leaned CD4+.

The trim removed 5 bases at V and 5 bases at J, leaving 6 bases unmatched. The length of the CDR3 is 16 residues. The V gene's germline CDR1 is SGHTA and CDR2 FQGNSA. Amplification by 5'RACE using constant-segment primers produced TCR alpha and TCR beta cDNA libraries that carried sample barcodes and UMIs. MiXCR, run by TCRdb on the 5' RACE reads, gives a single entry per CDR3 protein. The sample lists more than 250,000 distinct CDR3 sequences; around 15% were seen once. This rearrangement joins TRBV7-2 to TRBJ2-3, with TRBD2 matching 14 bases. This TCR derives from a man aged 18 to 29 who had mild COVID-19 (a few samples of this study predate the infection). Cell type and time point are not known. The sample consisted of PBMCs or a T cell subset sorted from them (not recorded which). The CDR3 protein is CASSKTSGGARDTQYF. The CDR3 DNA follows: TGTGCCAGCAGCAAGACTAGCGGGGGGGCCAGAGATACGCAGTATTTT.